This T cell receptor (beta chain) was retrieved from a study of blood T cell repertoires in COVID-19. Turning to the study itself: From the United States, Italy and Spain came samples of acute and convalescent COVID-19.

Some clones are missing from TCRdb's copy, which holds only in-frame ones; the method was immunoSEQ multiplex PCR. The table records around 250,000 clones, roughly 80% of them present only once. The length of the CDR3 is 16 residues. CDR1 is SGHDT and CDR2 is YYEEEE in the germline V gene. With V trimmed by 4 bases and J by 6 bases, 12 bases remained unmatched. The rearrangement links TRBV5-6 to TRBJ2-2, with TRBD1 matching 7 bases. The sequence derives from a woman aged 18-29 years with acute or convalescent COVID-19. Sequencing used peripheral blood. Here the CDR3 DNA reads TGTGCCAGCAGCCCGTCGACAGGGACCCATGCCGGGGAGCTGTTTTTT. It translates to CASSPSTGTHAGELFF.